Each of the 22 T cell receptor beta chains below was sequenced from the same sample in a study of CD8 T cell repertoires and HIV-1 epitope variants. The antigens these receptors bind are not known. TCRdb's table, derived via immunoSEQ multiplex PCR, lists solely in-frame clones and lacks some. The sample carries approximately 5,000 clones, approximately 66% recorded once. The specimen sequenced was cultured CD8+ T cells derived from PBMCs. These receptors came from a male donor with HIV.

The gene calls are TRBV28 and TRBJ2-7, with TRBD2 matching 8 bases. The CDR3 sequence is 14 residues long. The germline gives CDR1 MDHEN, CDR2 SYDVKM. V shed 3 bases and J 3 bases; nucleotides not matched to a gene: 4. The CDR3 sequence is CASSFGSGNYEQYF. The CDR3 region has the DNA TGTGCCAGCAGTTTTGGTAGCGGGAACTACGAGCAGTACTTC.

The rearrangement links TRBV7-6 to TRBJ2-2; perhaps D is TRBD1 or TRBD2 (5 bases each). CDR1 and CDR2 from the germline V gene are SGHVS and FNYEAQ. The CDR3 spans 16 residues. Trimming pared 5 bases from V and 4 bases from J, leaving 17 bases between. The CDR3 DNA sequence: TGTGCCAGCAGCCCTAAGGCCGGGGACGTCACCGGGGAGCTGTTTTTT. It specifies CASSPKAGDVTGELFF.

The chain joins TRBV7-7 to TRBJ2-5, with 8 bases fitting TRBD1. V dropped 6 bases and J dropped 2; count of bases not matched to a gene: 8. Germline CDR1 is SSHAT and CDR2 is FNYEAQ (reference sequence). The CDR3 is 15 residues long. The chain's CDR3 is CASSTTRDRQETQYF. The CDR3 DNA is TGTGCCAGCAGTACGACCCGGGACAGGCAAGAGACCCAGTACTTC.

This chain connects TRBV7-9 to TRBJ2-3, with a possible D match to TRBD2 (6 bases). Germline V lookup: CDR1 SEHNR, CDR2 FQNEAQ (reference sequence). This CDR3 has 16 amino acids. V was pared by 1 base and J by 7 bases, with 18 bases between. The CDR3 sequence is CASSLGRSGAAYTQYF. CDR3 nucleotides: TGTGCCAGCAGCTTAGGTAGATCGGGAGCGGCATATACGCAGTATTTT.

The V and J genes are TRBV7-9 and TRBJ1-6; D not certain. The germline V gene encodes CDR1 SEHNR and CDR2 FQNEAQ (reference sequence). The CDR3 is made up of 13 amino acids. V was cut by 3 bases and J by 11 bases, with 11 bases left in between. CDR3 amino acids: CASSFLNVTPLHF. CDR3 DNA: TGTGCCAGCAGCTTCTTAAACGTGACACCCCTCCACTTT. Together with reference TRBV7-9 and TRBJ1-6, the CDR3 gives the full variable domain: DTGVSQNPRHKITKRGQNVTFRCDPISEHNRLYWYRQTLGQGPEFLTYFQNEAQLEKSRLLSDRFSAERPKGSFSTLEIQRTEQGDSAMYLCASSFLNVTPLHFGNGTRLTVT.

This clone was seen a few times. The chain's CDR3 is CASREGDRAFF. CDR3 nucleotide sequence: TGTGCCAGCAGGGAGGGAGACAGGGCTTTCTTT. This sequence joins TRBV7-9 and TRBJ1-1, with a possible D match to TRBD1 (6 bases). This CDR3 region has 11 residues. V gave up 6 bases and J gave up 11 bases, with 13 bases separating them. CDR1 and CDR2 (germline): SEHNR, FQNEAQ (reference sequence).

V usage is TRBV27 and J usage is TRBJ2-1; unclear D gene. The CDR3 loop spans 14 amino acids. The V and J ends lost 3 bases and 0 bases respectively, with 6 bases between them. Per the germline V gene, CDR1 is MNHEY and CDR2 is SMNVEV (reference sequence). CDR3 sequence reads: CASSFISSYNEQFF. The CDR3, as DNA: TGTGCCAGCAGTTTTATAAGCTCCTACAATGAGCAGTTCTTC.

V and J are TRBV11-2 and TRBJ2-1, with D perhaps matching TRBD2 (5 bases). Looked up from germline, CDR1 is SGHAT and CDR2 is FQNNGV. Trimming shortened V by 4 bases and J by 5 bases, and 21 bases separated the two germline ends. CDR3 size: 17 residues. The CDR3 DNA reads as TGTGCCAGCAGCTCTACCTACTGGAGGCAGTTCGACAATGAGCAGTTCTTC. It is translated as CASSSTYWRQFDNEQFF.

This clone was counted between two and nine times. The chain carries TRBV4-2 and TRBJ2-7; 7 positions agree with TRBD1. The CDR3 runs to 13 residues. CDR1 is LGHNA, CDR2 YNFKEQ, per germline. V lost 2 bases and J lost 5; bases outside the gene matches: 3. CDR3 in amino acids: CASSQTGVNEQYF. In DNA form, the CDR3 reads TGTGCCAGCAGCCAAACAGGGGTCAACGAGCAGTACTTC.

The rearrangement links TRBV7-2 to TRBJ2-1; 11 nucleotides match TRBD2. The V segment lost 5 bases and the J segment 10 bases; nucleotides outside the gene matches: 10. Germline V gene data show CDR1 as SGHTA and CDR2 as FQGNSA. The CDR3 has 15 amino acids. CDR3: CASSADLAGGEEQFF. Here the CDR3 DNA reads TGTGCCAGCAGCGCCGATTTAGCGGGAGGGGAGGAGCAGTTCTTC.

CDR3 DNA sequence: TGTGCCAGCAGCGCTAGCGGGGTAGACACAGATACGCAGTATTTT. It codes for CASSASGVDTDTQYF. The chain employs TRBV9 and TRBJ2-3, with 9 nucleotides matching TRBD2. This CDR3 region has 15 residues. V was clipped by 3 bases and J by 2 bases; unmatched bases: 4. CDR1 and CDR2 from the germline V gene are SGDLS and YYNGEE.

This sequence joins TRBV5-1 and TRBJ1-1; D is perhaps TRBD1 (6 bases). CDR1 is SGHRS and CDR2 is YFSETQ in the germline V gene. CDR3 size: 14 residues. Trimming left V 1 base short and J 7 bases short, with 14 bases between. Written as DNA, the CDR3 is TGCGCCAGCAGCTTGAACAGGGAGGCCCTTGAAGCTTTCTTT. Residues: CASSLNREALEAFF.

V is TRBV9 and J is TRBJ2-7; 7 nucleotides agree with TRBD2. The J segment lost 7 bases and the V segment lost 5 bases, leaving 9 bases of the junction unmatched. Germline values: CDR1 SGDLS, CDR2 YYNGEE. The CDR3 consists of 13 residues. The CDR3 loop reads CASSETSTGEQYF. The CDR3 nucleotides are TGTGCCAGCAGTGAGACTAGCACGGGGGAGCAGTACTTC.

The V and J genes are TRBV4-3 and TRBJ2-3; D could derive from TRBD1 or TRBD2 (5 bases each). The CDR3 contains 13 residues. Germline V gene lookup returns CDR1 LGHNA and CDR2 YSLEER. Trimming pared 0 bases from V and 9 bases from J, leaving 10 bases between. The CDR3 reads CASSQDRDGTQYF. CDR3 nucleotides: TGCGCCAGCAGCCAAGACAGGGACGGCACGCAGTATTTT.

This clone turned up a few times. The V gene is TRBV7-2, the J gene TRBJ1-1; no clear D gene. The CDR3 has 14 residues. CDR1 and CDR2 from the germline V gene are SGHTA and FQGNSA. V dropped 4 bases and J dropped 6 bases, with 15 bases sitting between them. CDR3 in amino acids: CASSSRVADPEAFF. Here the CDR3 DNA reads TGTGCCAGCAGCTCCAGAGTCGCAGACCCTGAAGCTTTCTTT.

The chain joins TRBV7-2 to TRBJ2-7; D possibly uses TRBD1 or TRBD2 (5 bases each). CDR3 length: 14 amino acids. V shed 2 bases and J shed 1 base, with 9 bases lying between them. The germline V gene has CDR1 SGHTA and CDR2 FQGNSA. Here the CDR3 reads CASSLPGLSYEQYF. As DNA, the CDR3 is TGTGCCAGCAGCTTACCGGGGCTGTCCTACGAGCAGTACTTC.

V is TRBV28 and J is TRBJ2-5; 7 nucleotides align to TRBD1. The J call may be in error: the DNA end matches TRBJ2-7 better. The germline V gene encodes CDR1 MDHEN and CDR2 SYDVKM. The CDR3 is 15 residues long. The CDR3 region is CASSQTGTDLYEQYF. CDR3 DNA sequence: TGTGCCAGCAGTCAAACCGGGACAGACCTCTACGAGCAGTACTTC.

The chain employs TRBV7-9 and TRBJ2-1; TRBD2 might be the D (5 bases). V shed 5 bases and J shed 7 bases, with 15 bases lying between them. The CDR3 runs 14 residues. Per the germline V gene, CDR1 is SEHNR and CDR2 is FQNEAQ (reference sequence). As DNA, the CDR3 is TGTGCCAGCAGCGTTGGGTCAGGAGGAAATGAGCAGTTCTTC. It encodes CASSVGSGGNEQFF.

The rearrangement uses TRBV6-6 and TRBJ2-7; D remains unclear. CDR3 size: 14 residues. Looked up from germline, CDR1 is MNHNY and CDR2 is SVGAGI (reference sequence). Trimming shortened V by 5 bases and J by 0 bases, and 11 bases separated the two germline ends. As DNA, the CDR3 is TGTGCCAGCAGTCATGGACGGAGCTCCTACGAGCAGTACTTC. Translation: CASSHGRSSYEQYF.

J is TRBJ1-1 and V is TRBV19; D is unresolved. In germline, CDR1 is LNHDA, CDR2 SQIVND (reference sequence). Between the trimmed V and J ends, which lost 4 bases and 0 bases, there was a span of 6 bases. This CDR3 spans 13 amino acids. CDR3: CASSTGMNTEAFF. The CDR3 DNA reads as TGTGCCAGTAGTACAGGAATGAACACTGAAGCTTTCTTT.

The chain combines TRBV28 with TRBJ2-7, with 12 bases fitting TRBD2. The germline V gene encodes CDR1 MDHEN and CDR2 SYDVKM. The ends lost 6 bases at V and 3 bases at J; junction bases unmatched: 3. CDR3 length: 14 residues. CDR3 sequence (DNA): TGTGCCAGCAGGCTACTAGCGGGAGGCTACGAGCAGTACTTC. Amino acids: CASRLLAGGYEQYF.

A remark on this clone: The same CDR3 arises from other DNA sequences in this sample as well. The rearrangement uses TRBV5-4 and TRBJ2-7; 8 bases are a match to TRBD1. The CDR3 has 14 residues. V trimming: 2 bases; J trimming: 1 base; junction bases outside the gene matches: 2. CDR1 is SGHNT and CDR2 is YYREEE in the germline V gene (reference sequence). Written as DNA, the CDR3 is TGTGCCAGCAGCTTCGGACAGGGTTCCTACGAGCAGTACTTC. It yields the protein CASSFGQGSYEQYF.